One and the same sample provided the 14 T cell receptor beta chains below, sequenced in a study of blood T cell repertoires in COVID-19. Sequencing was performed with immunoSEQ multiplex PCR; in TCRdb, only in-frame clones are kept and a portion is missing. The repertoire holds around 250,000 clones, with less than 90% as singletons. The specimen sequenced was peripheral blood. These receptor sequences come from a man aged 55 to 70 with acute or convalescent COVID-19.

This chain uses TRBV5-6 with TRBJ2-7; the D gene is possibly TRBD2 (6 bases). Per the germline V gene, CDR1 is SGHDT and CDR2 is YYEEEE. The CDR3 runs to 15 residues. Trimming stripped 2 bases from V and 1 base from J, with 13 bases between. The CDR3 DNA sequence: TGTGCCAGCAGCTTTTGGGCTAGCGAGTCCTACGAGCAGTACTTC. The encoded protein is CASSFWASESYEQYF.

The rearrangement uses TRBV27 and TRBJ2-3; TRBD2 might be the D (6 bases). The CDR3 runs 13 residues. The V and J ends lost 11 bases and 4 bases respectively, with 16 bases between them. In germline, CDR1 is MNHEY, CDR2 SMNVEV (reference sequence). The CDR3 nucleotides are TGTGCCGGAGACGGGAGTAAAGCAGATACGCAGTATTTT. Translated: CAGDGSKADTQYF.

The chain has TRBV15 and TRBJ1-5; TRBD1 agrees at 10 bases. V dropped 6 bases and J dropped 7; count of bases not matched to a gene: 9. The V gene's germline CDR1 is LNHNV and CDR2 YYDKDF (reference sequence). This CDR3 is built from 15 residues. The CDR3 DNA follows: TGTGCCACCAGTAGGGACAGGGGTTTCGTACAGCCCCAGCATTTT. Translation gives CATSRDRGFVQPQHF.

The chain is built from TRBV27 and TRBJ2-7, with D possibly matching TRBD1 (5 bases). The V end was cut by 0 bases, the J end by 8 bases, with 20 bases between. CDR3 size: 16 residues. In germline, CDR1 is MNHEY, CDR2 SMNVEV (reference sequence). In DNA, the CDR3 is TGTGCCAGCAGTTTATCGATAGGGTCACAGGTGCCGCAGCAGTACTTC. This translates into CASSLSIGSQVPQQYF.

The V gene is TRBV12-5, the J gene TRBJ2-5, with TRBD1 matching 8 bases. The CDR3 has 14 amino acids. Germline-derived CDR1 and CDR2 are LGHNT and FRNRAP. Trimming removed 5 bases from V and 2 bases from J; junction bases left unmatched: 4. This CDR3 is CASGPGTGQETQYF. CDR3 nucleotides: TGTGCTAGTGGTCCCGGGACAGGACAAGAGACCCAGTACTTC.

The chain's CDR3 is CASSLGGGVDYGYTF. CDR3 DNA: TGTGCCAGCAGCTTGGGAGGCGGAGTGGACTATGGCTACACCTTC. This chain uses TRBV5-4 with TRBJ1-2; D call uncertain. Germline V CDR1 and CDR2: SGHNT, YYREEE (reference sequence). V lost 0 bases to trimming and J lost 3 bases, with 12 bases between them. This CDR3 comprises 15 residues.

The V gene is TRBV28, the J gene TRBJ1-5, with TRBD1 matching over 9 bases. The trim removed 8 bases at V and 6 bases at J, leaving 5 bases unmatched. This CDR3 spans 13 amino acids. Germline lookup yields CDR1 MDHEN and CDR2 SYDVKM. The CDR3: CASLTGGVQPQHF. CDR3 sequence (DNA): TGTGCCAGCCTAACAGGGGGCGTTCAGCCCCAGCATTTT.

The chain has TRBV7-2 and TRBJ2-1; D gene uncertain. This CDR3 comprises 13 residues. From germline, CDR1 is SGHTA and CDR2 FQGNSA. V was trimmed by 8 bases and J by 3 bases, leaving 11 bases between them. The CDR3 sequence is CASAKTYYNEQFF. For the CDR3, the DNA is TGTGCCAGCGCTAAGACATACTACAATGAGCAGTTCTTC.

The chain has TRBV5-4 and TRBJ2-2; the D is unclear. Per germline, CDR1 SGHNT and CDR2 YYREEE (reference sequence). Trimming left V 10 bases short and J 2 bases short, with 15 bases between. This CDR3 has 14 residues. The CDR3 DNA is TGTGCCGCGAGAGCGCCAGCTAACACCGGGGAGCTGTTTTTT. It yields the protein CAARAPANTGELFF.

The chain employs TRBV3-1 (or the pseudogene TRBV3-2) and TRBJ1-4, with 10 bases aligning to TRBD1. J was trimmed by 2 bases and V by 5 bases; bases with no gene match: 14. Germline CDR1 reads LGHDT; CDR2 reads YNNKEL (reference sequence). The CDR3 spans 19 residues. The CDR3 region is CASSTWDRGRVSTNEKLFF. Here the CDR3 DNA reads TGTGCCAGCAGCACATGGGACAGGGGTCGGGTTAGCACTAATGAAAAACTGTTTTTT.

The chain is built from TRBV19 and TRBJ2-3; D remains unclear. V was cut by 4 bases and J by 4 bases, with 6 bases left in between. The CDR3 has 12 amino acids. Germline CDR1 and CDR2: LNHDA and SQIVND (reference sequence). CDR3 sequence reads: CASSSTADTQYF. The DNA of the CDR3 is TGTGCCAGTAGTAGCACAGCAGATACGCAGTATTTT.

The chain uses TRBV18 and TRBJ2-3, with 8 nucleotides matching TRBD2. The junction had 10 bases not matched to a gene; V was cut back by 1 base and J by 4 bases. In germline, CDR1 is KGHSH, CDR2 LQKENI. The CDR3 runs to 17 residues. CDR3 region: CASSPRSSGSPADTQYF. The CDR3 region has the DNA TGTGCCAGCTCACCACGAAGCAGCGGGAGCCCGGCAGATACGCAGTATTTT. Using reference TRBV18 and TRBJ2-3 for the parts outside the CDR3, the full variable domain is NAGVMQNPRHLVRRRGQEARLRCSPMKGHSHVYWYRQLPEEGLKFMVYLQKENIIDESGMPKERFSAEFPKEGPSILRIQQVVRGDSAAYFCASSPRSSGSPADTQYFGPGTRLTVL.

The CDR3 DNA follows: TGTGCCAGCAGCGACAGGGGGGATCAGCCCCAGCATTTT. Protein sequence: CASSDRGDQPQHF. J is TRBJ1-5 and V is TRBV5-5; the match to TRBD1 covers 9 bases. CDR1 SGHKS and CDR2 YYEKEE come from the germline V gene (reference sequence). V dropped 4 bases and J dropped 5; count of bases not matched to a gene: 1. The CDR3 spans 13 residues.

The genes are TRBV28 and TRBJ2-7; 10 nucleotides align to TRBD1. The CDR3 covers 15 residues. V shed 6 bases and J 2 bases; nucleotides not matched to a gene: 7. CDR1 and CDR2 (germline): MDHEN, SYDVKM. CDR3 nucleotides: TGTGCCAGCAGCGGAGGGGGACAGGGGACCTACGAGCAGTACTTC. Translation: CASSGGGQGTYEQYF.